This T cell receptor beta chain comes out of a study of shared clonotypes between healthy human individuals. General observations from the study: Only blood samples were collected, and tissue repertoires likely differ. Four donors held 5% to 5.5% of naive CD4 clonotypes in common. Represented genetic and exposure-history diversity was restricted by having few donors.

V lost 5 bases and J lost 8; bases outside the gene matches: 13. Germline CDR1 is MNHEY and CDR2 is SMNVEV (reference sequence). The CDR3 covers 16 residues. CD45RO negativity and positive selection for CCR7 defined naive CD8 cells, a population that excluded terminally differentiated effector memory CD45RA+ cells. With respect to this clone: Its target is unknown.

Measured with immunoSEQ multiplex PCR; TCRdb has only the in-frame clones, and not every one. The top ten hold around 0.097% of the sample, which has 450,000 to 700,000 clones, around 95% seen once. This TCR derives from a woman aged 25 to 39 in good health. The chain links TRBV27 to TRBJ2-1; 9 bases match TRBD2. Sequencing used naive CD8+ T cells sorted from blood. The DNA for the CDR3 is TGTGCCAGCAGTCCACATAGGGGGCGGGAGGGGGATGAGCAGTTCTTC. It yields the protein CASSPHRGREGDEQFF.